Below are 5 T cell receptor beta chains sequenced from a single sample in a study of cytomegalovirus exposure and HLA in healthy donors. PCR involved 60 Vbeta and 13 Jbeta primers. Profiled with immunoSEQ multiplex PCR; TCRdb holds only in-frame clones, not every one. The data contain 150,000 to 200,000 clones, approximately 78% of them seen just once; the ten biggest clones take up 2% to 3%. The sample comprised PBMCs. These receptors were taken from a human donor in good health.

V and J are TRBV4-1 and TRBJ1-2, with D perhaps matching TRBD1 (5 bases). The CDR3 length is 17 residues. V was shortened by 4 bases and J by 6 bases, with 24 bases between the two germline ends. Germline V gene lookup returns CDR1 MGHRA and CDR2 YSYEKL. CDR3 sequence: CASSPRQGIVAQDGYTF. Written as DNA, the CDR3 is TGCGCCAGCAGCCCCCGTCAGGGAATCGTGGCCCAGGATGGCTACACCTTC.

The chain carries TRBV7-6 and TRBJ1-3; D is undetermined. V was shortened by 5 bases and J by 0 bases, with 8 bases between the two germline ends. Germline V gene sequence: CDR1 SGHVS, CDR2 FNYEAQ. This CDR3 contains 14 residues. DNA for the CDR3: TGTGCCAGCAGCGTGGAGTTCTCTGGAAACACCATATATTTT. Its translation: CASSVEFSGNTIYF. Filled out from reference TRBV7-6 and TRBJ1-3, the complete variable domain reads GAGVSQSPRYKVTKRGQDVALRCDPISGHVSLYWYRQALGQGPEFLTYFNYEAQQDKSGLPNDRFSAERPEGSISTLTIQRTEQRDSAMYRCASSVEFSGNTIYFGEGSWLTVV.

This clone is a singleton in its sample. The chain links TRBV7-9 to TRBJ2-1; the match to TRBD1 covers 8 bases. V shed 5 bases, J shed 2 bases, and the junction held 5 bases outside the gene matches. CDR3 size: 15 residues. Germline loops: CDR1 SEHNR, CDR2 FQNEAQ (reference sequence). The CDR3 protein is CASSPTGVPYNEQFF. The CDR3 region has the DNA TGTGCCAGCAGCCCGACAGGGGTTCCCTACAATGAGCAGTTCTTC.

This chain links TRBV27 with TRBJ2-1; maybe TRBD2 (5 bases). V lost 3 bases and J 8 bases, leaving 14 bases between the germline ends. The germline V gene encodes CDR1 MNHEY and CDR2 SMNVEV (reference sequence). This CDR3 is 14 amino acids long. In DNA form, the CDR3 reads TGTGCCAGCAGTTTGGCTAGCAGGCGCCATGAGCAGTTCTTC. This codes for CASSLASRRHEQFF.

This rearrangement joins TRBV7-3 to TRBJ1-1; 11 nucleotides match TRBD1. V lost 3 bases and J lost 12; bases outside the gene matches: 3. The CDR3 runs to 12 residues. The germline CDR1 and CDR2 sequences are SGHTA and FQGTGA. The CDR3 DNA is TGTGCCAGCAGCTTGGACAGGGGGCAAACTTTCTTT. Translating it yields CASSLDRGQTFF. Looking up the rest from reference TRBV7-3 and TRBJ1-1 gives the full variable domain: GAGVSQTPSNKVTEKGKYVELRCDPISGHTALYWYRQSLGQGPEFLIYFQGTGAADDSGLPNDRFFAVRPEGSVSTLKIQRTERGDSAVYLCASSLDRGQTFFGQGTRLTVV.